The entry below gives a single TCR beta chain sequence along with its context. The record originates from a study of technical replicates of blood from a few donors. TCRdb keeps only in-frame clones here, not all; method: immunoSEQ multiplex PCR. The data hold some 98,000 clones, with nearly 97% observed a single time. This CDR3 has 14 amino acids. Germline CDR1 is MNHEY and CDR2 is SVGAGI. V was clipped by 5 bases and J by 7 bases, with 17 bases between them. The sequencing input was T cells isolated from PBMCs. This chain joins TRBV6-5 and TRBJ1-2, with a tentative D call TRBD1 (6 bases). This sequence was found in a human donor in good health. The CDR3 coding sequence is TGTGCCAGCAGTCGCATCACAGGGATGGGTGGCTACACCTTC. This codes for CASSRITGMGGYTF.